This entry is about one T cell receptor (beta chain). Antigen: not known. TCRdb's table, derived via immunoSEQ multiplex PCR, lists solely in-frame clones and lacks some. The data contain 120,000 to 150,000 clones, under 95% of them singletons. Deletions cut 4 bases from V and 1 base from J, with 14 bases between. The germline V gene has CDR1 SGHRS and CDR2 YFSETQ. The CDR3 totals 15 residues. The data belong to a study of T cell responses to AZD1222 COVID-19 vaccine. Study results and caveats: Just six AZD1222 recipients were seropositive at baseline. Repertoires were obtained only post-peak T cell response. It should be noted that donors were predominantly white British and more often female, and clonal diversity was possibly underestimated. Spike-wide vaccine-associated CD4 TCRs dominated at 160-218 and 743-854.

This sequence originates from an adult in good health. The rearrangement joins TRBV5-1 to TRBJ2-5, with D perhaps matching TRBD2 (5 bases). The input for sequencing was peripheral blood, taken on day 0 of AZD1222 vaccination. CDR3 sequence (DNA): TGCGCCAGCAGCAGGGAGTGGGGTGGCCAAGAGACCCAGTACTTC. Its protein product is CASSREWGGQETQYF.